The 22 T cell receptor beta chains presented below share a single source sample, sequenced in a study of shared clonotypes between healthy human individuals. The assay was immunoSEQ multiplex PCR, and TCRdb's table has in-frame clones only and misses some. The sample consists of 1,100,000 or so clones, more than 75% of them appearing once. Sequencing was carried out using memory CD4+ T cells from PBMCs. Described subset: CD45RA-negative fraction. The source is a man aged 18-30 years in good health. Some clones in this sample may be carry-over from other donors' samples.

This chain joins TRBV4-3 and TRBJ1-1, with 10 bases identical to TRBD1. There are 14 residues in the CDR3. Looked up from germline, CDR1 is LGHNA and CDR2 is YSLEER. V dropped 5 bases and J dropped 4; count of bases not matched to a gene: 4. The CDR3 bases are TGCGCCAGCAGCTGGGGACAGGGGTCCACTGAAGCTTTCTTT. Its translation: CASSWGQGSTEAFF.

This rearrangement joins TRBV2 to TRBJ1-3, with D unclear. The CDR3 has 17 residues. Germline V gene data show CDR1 as SNHLY and CDR2 as FYNNEI. Trimming took off 6 bases at V and 3 bases at J, with 21 bases between the two ends. In DNA, the CDR3 is TGTGCCAGCAGCGCCTGGGCCTTTCAAAACGTTGGAAACACCATATATTTT. Its protein is CASSAWAFQNVGNTIYF.

The chain employs TRBV4-1 and TRBJ2-1; TRBD1 agrees at 7 bases. V shed 0 bases, J shed 0 bases, and the junction held 17 bases outside the gene matches. CDR1 is MGHRA, CDR2 YSYEKL, per germline. The CDR3 extends over 21 amino acids. In nucleotides, the CDR3 is TGCGCCAGCAGCCAAGAAATGACCTCTGAGGGACAGTTCAGCTCCTACAATGAGCAGTTCTTC. Its protein product is CASSQEMTSEGQFSSYNEQFF.

This chain connects TRBV28 to TRBJ1-6; unclear D gene. Per germline, CDR1 MDHEN and CDR2 SYDVKM. The CDR3 covers 12 residues. V was trimmed by 6 bases and J by 6 bases, leaving 6 bases between them. The CDR3 protein is CASSPANSPLHF. CDR3 nucleotides: TGTGCCAGCAGCCCTGCTAATTCACCCCTCCACTTT. Using reference TRBV28 and TRBJ1-6 for the parts outside the CDR3, the full variable domain is DVKVTQSSRYLVKRTGEKVFLECVQDMDHENMFWYRQDPGLGLRLIYFSYDVKMKEKGDIPEGYSVSREKKERFSLILESASTNQTSMYLCASSPANSPLHFGNGTRLTVT.

The chain uses TRBV6-5 and TRBJ2-3; D remains unclear. Germline V gene lookup returns CDR1 MNHEY and CDR2 SVGAGI. V was clipped by 8 bases and J by 0 bases, with 6 bases between them. This CDR3 region has 12 residues. This CDR3 is CASSSSTDTQYF. The CDR3 bases are TGTGCCAGCTCCTCAAGCACAGATACGCAGTATTTT.

This clone was found many times. The chain combines TRBV5-6 with TRBJ1-2; TRBD1 agrees at 7 bases. Germline CDR1 and CDR2: SGHDT and YYEEEE. The CDR3 is 14 amino acids. J was trimmed by 2 bases and V by 1 base; bases with no gene match: 2. Here the CDR3 DNA reads TGTGCCAGCAGCTTGACGACAGGGAACTATGGCTACACCTTC. Encoded protein: CASSLTTGNYGYTF. Drawing the rest from reference TRBV5-6 and TRBJ1-2, the complete variable domain is DAGVTQSPTHLIKTRGQQVTLRCSPKSGHDTVSWYQQALGQGPQFIFQYYEEEERQRGNFPDRFSGHQFPNYSSELNVNALLLGDSALYLCASSLTTGNYGYTFGSGTRLTVV.

This clone was found once. This chain connects TRBV4-3 to TRBJ2-7, with D perhaps TRBD2 (5 bases). The CDR3 runs 16 residues. With 0 bases removed from V and 2 bases from J, the gap between germline ends came to 14 bases. The germline CDR1 and CDR2 sequences are LGHNA and YSLEER. CDR3 nucleotide sequence: TGCGCCAGCAGCCAAGATCGGAGGAGACTACCCTACGAGCAGTACTTC. Its protein is CASSQDRRRLPYEQYF.

This chain connects TRBV28 to TRBJ1-4; D not certain. The CDR3 is 16 residues long. V lost 5 bases to trimming and J lost 7 bases, with 20 bases between them. Germline values: CDR1 MDHEN, CDR2 SYDVKM. The CDR3 DNA reads TGTGCCAGCAGTCCACGCCTGGGGAAGGGCAGTGAAAAACTGTTTTTT. It codes for CASSPRLGKGSEKLFF.

The chain recombines TRBV6-1 with TRBJ1-5; TRBD1 aligns across 8 bases. The CDR3 is 14 amino acids. Germline V gene sequence: CDR1 MNHNS, CDR2 SASEGT. The trim removed 6 bases at V and 6 bases at J, leaving 7 bases unmatched. The CDR3 coding sequence is TGTGCCAGCAGCGGGACAGGCTTAATTCAGCCCCAGCATTTT. Protein product: CASSGTGLIQPQHF.

This rearrangement joins TRBV5-5 to TRBJ2-5; either TRBD1 or TRBD2 may supply D (6 bases each). The V end was cut by 2 bases, the J end by 3 bases, with 11 bases between. This CDR3 is built from 14 residues. Germline V gives CDR1 SGHKS, CDR2 YYEKEE (reference sequence). As DNA, the CDR3 is TGTGCCAGCAGCTTAGGGGGGTCGGAAGAGACCCAGTACTTC. It specifies CASSLGGSEETQYF. The variable domain in full, with the rest retrieved from reference TRBV5-5 and TRBJ2-5, is DAGVTQSPTHLIKTRGQQVTLRCSPISGHKSVSWYQQVLGQGPQFIFQYYEKEERGRGNFPDRFSARQFPNYSSELNVNALLLGDSALYLCASSLGGSEETQYFGPGTRLLVL.

Only one count was recorded for this clone. The rearrangement joins TRBV30 to TRBJ2-5; D call uncertain. The CDR3 contains 12 residues. Germline-derived CDR1 and CDR2 are GTSNPN and SVGIG (reference sequence). The V end lost 0 bases, the J end lost 5 bases, and 7 bases lay between the germline ends. CDR3: CAWSVRMETQYF. The DNA for the CDR3 is TGTGCCTGGAGTGTAAGAATGGAGACCCAGTACTTC.

With regard to this clone: Other DNA sequences from this sample encode an identical CDR3 as well. This chain connects TRBV7-9 to TRBJ2-7; D is unclear. This CDR3 is built from 13 residues. Germline lookup yields CDR1 SEHNR and CDR2 FQNEAQ (reference sequence). Trimming took 6 bases from V and 2 from J, leaving 11 bases between them. Written as DNA, the CDR3 is TGTGCCAGCAGTCGGACGGTGACCTACGAGCAGTACTTC. Encoded protein: CASSRTVTYEQYF.

This chain links TRBV18 with TRBJ1-5; 10 bases match TRBD1. CDR3 length: 14 residues. From germline, CDR1 is KGHSH and CDR2 LQKENI. With 3 bases clipped from V and 7 bases from J, the junction kept 3 bases outside the gene matches. In DNA, the CDR3 is TGTGCCAGCTCACCGGGACAGGGGCACCAGCCCCAGCATTTT. Protein: CASSPGQGHQPQHF.

The CDR3 sequence is CASTPGQGYNEQYF. CDR3 coding DNA: TGTGCCAGCACACCGGGACAGGGGTATAACGAGCAGTACTTC. The V and J genes are TRBV2 and TRBJ2-7, with 10 nucleotides matching TRBD1. V dropped 7 bases and J dropped 5; count of bases not matched to a gene: 8. The CDR3 contains 14 residues. Germline assignment: CDR1 SNHLY and CDR2 FYNNEI.

This clone was observed a handful of times. V is TRBV18 and J is TRBJ1-2, with no clear D. Germline-derived CDR1 and CDR2 are KGHSH and LQKENI. Between the trimmed V and J ends, which lost 3 bases and 4 bases, there was a span of 15 bases. The CDR3 is 15 amino acids. The CDR3 loop is CASSPESMVGYGYTF. DNA for the CDR3: TGTGCCAGCTCACCCGAATCTATGGTGGGCTATGGCTACACCTTC.

The V gene is TRBV6-1, the J gene TRBJ2-1; D is possibly TRBD1 or TRBD2 (5 bases each). Germline-derived CDR1 and CDR2 are MNHNS and SASEGT. This CDR3 spans 16 amino acids. V lost 2 bases to trimming and J lost 4 bases, with 15 bases between them. Here the CDR3 reads CASSEIGQGPYNEQFF. The CDR3 DNA sequence: TGTGCCAGCAGTGAAATTGGGCAGGGACCATACAATGAGCAGTTCTTC.

The chain employs TRBV4-1 and TRBJ2-4; D possibly corresponds to TRBD1 (6 bases). This CDR3 region has 19 residues. Trimming left V 0 bases short and J 6 bases short, with 24 bases between. Germline assignment: CDR1 MGHRA and CDR2 YSYEKL. CDR3 DNA sequence: TGCGCCAGCAGCCAAGAGCCCAGGGGTGGGGGCGGCATGGTAAACATTCAGTACTTC. It encodes CASSQEPRGGGGMVNIQYF.

CDR3 amino acids: CAISDGRGGETQYF. The CDR3 nucleotides read TGTGCCATCAGTGATGGCAGGGGGGGGGAGACCCAGTACTTC. J is TRBJ2-5 and V is TRBV10-3; D possibly matches TRBD1 or TRBD2 (7 bases each). V was clipped by 3 bases and J by 5 bases, with 13 bases between them. The V gene's germline CDR1 is ENHRY and CDR2 SYGVKD. The CDR3 is made up of 14 amino acids.

V is TRBV1 and J is TRBJ2-1; TRBD2, the table's D call, was not compared with the DNA. TRBV1 corresponds to a pseudogene. This CDR3 has 14 amino acids. The CDR3 DNA follows: TGCACCAGCAGCCAGGAGGGCCGGTACAATGAGCAGTTCTTC. Encoded protein: CTSSQEGRYNEQFF.

DNA for the CDR3: TGTGCCAGCAGCCTCGACAAGCTCCAAGAGACCCAGTACTTC. Translation: CASSLDKLQETQYF. V usage is TRBV6-5 and J usage is TRBJ2-5; D ambiguous. The CDR3 runs to 14 residues. CDR1 is MNHEY and CDR2 is SVGAGI in the germline V gene. V was trimmed by 6 bases and J by 1 base, leaving 12 bases between them.

The chain links TRBV19 to TRBJ2-3; 9 bases line up with TRBD2. Germline CDR1 is LNHDA and CDR2 is SQIVND (reference sequence). The CDR3 contains 16 residues. Trimming cost V 4 bases and J 2 bases; bases outside gene matches: 7. The DNA for the CDR3 is TGTGCCAGTAGTAAGATTCTAGCGGGAAACACAGATACGCAGTATTTT. Its translation is CASSKILAGNTDTQYF.

The sample holds a few counts of this clone. The V gene is TRBV5-6, the J gene TRBJ2-1; 15 positions match TRBD2. J lost 10 bases, V lost 4 bases, and 3 bases had no gene match. Germline assignment: CDR1 SGHDT and CDR2 YYEEEE. This CDR3 is built from 14 residues. The CDR3 region is CASSGLAGGREQFF. The DNA for the CDR3 is TGTGCCAGCAGCGGACTAGCGGGAGGGCGAGAGCAGTTCTTC.